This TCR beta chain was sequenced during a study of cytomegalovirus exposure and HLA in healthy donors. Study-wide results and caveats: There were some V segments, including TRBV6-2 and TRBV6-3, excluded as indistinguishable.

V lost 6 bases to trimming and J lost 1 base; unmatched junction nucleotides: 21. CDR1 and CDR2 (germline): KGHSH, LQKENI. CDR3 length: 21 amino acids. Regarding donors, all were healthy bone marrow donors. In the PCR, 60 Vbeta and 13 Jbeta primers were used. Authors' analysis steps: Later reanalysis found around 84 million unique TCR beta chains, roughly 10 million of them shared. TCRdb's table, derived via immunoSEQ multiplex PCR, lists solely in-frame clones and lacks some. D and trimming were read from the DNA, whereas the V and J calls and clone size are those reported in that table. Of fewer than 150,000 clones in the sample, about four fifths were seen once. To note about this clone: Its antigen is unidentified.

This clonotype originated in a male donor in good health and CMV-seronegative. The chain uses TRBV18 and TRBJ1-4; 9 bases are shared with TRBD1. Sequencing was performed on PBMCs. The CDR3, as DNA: TGTGCCAGCTCCCCTCGATGGACAGGGGCCCTCACGGACGGAACTAATGAAAAACTGTTTTTT. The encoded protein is CASSPRWTGALTDGTNEKLFF.